The T cell receptor beta chain under discussion was sequenced for a study of cytomegalovirus exposure and HLA in healthy donors. With 60 Vbeta and 13 Jbeta primers, the PCR was carried out. The method was immunoSEQ multiplex PCR; TCRdb's version includes in-frame clones alone and lacks a portion of them. The sample holds about 130,000 clones, 80% seen once. The V gene's germline CDR1 is SQVTM and CDR2 ANQGSEA. The trim removed 6 bases at V and 4 bases at J, leaving 21 bases unmatched. This CDR3 is built from 20 residues. Overall study findings and caveats: Being productive about 90% or about 30% of the time was typical of most TCR beta V segments in an earlier analysis.

Concerning this clone: What it binds is not known.

The sequence derives from a woman between 35 and 50 years old in good health and CMV-seronegative. The specimen was PBMCs. The rearrangement links TRBV29-1 to TRBJ2-2; 12 nucleotides agree with TRBD2. The CDR3 nucleotides read TGCAGCGTCGGATCGCTAGCGGGGGGGCGTCGCTCCGGGGCCACCGGGGAGCTGTTTTTT. This gives the protein CSVGSLAGGRRSGATGELFF.